This TCR beta chain originates from a study of early T cells in non-severe SARS-CoV-2 infection. TCRdb re-derived calls from the 5' RACE reads in MiXCR, one entry per CDR3 protein. This table holds about 61,000 distinct CDR3 sequences, approximately 10% found once. The table lists this clonotype with many counts. The TCR sequence derives from an adult who was a healthcare worker with PCR-confirmed SARS-CoV-2 infection or an uninfected control (not recorded which). Sample: whole blood.

The CDR3 loop reads CASSDNRLYGYTF. DNA of the CDR3: TGTGCCAGCAGCGACAACAGGCTCTATGGCTACACCTTC. The chain combines TRBV2 with TRBJ1-2; D might be TRBD1 (5 bases). CDR3 length equals 13 residues. V lost 6 bases, J lost 4 bases, and 12 bases lay in between. Germline V lookup: CDR1 SNHLY, CDR2 FYNNEI.